This entry lists 2 T cell receptor beta chains sequenced from one sample in a study of blood T cell repertoires in COVID-19. TCRdb keeps only in-frame clones here, not all; method: immunoSEQ multiplex PCR. Among approximately 300,000 clones, 85% to 90% were seen once, and the ten largest hold 10% to 12%. Material for sequencing was peripheral blood. All receptors come from a woman in her thirties with COVID-19, enrolled during active disease.

This chain joins TRBV5-1 and TRBJ1-2, with TRBD1 as a possible D gene (6 bases). Germline CDR1 and CDR2: SGHRS and YFSETQ. CDR3 length equals 17 residues. V gave up 3 bases and J gave up 0 bases, with 18 bases separating them. DNA of the CDR3: TGCGCCAGCAGCTGGGGAGCTAGGACAGATCCTAACTATGGCTACACCTTC. Translating it yields CASSWGARTDPNYGYTF.

This rearrangement joins TRBV30 to TRBJ2-1; tentatively, D is TRBD1 or TRBD2 (7 bases each). The CDR3 contains 14 residues. Trimming left V 5 bases short and J 3 bases short, with 14 bases between. CDR1 is GTSNPN and CDR2 is SVGIG in the germline V gene (reference sequence). This chain's CDR3 is CAWGRGQFYNEQFF. The CDR3 DNA reads TGTGCCTGGGGGAGGGGACAGTTCTACAATGAGCAGTTCTTC. Supplemented by reference TRBV30 and TRBJ2-1, the full variable domain reads SQTIHQWPATLVQPVGSPLSLECTVEGTSNPNLYWYRQAAGRGLQLLFYSVGIGQISSEVPQNLSASRPQDRQFILSSKKLLLSDSGFYLCAWGRGQFYNEQFFGPGTRLTVL.